This TCR beta chain was identified during a study of TIL therapy for anti-PD-1-resistant metastatic lung cancer. Study at large: Four tumors were EGFR-mutant and two were ALK-rearranged. Tumors carried a median approximately 1.6 non-synonymous mutations per megabase.

Study conclusions and caveats: Patients were highly selected, enriched for treatment-naive, never-smoker and oncogene-addicted cases.

The immunoSEQ assay was v3. Using immunoSEQ multiplex PCR, the repertoire was profiled, and TCRdb retains in-frame clones only, with some absent. The top ten clones hold about 5% of a sample with under 55,000 clones, 70% to 80% of them seen once. Germline trimming cut 4 bases from V and 6 bases from J; bases unmatched to any gene: 6. Germline CDR1 and CDR2: MDHEN and SYDVKM. This CDR3 is 15 amino acids long. The time point here: pre-treatment sample, taken before nivolumab and TIL therapy. Enrollment ran from October 2017 to early 2020. Points on this clone: What it binds is not known.

This TCR was recovered from a woman aged 30-79 years with non-small cell lung cancer. Sequenced material: blood, taken at baseline. The rearrangement links TRBV28 to TRBJ2-7; TRBD2 aligns across 13 bases. The chain's CDR3 is CASSSPGLAGTEQYF. For the CDR3, the DNA is TGTGCCAGCAGTTCCCCGGGACTAGCGGGAACCGAGCAGTACTTC.